What follows describes a single T cell receptor (beta chain). This sample is part of a study of shared clonotypes between healthy human individuals. TCRdb keeps only in-frame clones here, not all; method: immunoSEQ multiplex PCR. The sample shows roughly 2 million clones, roughly 96% of them seen only once. The CDR3 covers 12 residues. Trimming shortened V by 6 bases and J by 3 bases, and 8 bases separated the two germline ends. The germline CDR1 and CDR2 sequences are MNHNS and SASEGT. The clonotype comes from a man between 18 and 29 years old in good health. The sequenced sample consisted of naive CD4+ T cells sorted from blood. The subset here: CD45RA+ positively selected. J is TRBJ1-2 and V is TRBV6-1; D not certain. Here the CDR3 DNA reads TGTGCCAGCAGGGGCCCTGACTATGGCTACACCTTC. As protein: CASRGPDYGYTF.